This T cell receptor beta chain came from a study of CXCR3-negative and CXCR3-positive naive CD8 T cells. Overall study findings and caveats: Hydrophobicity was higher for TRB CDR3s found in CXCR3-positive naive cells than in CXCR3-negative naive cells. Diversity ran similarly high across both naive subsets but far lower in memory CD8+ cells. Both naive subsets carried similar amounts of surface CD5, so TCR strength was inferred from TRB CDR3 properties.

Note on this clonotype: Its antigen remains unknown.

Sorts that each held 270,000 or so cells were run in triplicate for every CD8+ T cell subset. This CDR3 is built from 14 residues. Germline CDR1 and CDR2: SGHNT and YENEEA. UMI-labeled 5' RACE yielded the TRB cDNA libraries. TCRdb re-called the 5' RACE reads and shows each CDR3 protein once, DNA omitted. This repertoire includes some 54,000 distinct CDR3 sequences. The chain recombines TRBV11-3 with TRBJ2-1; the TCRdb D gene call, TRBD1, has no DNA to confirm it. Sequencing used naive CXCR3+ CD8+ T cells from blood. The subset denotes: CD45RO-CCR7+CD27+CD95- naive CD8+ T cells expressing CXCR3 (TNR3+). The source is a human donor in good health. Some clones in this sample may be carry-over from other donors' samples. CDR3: CASSLGLDRGKQFF.